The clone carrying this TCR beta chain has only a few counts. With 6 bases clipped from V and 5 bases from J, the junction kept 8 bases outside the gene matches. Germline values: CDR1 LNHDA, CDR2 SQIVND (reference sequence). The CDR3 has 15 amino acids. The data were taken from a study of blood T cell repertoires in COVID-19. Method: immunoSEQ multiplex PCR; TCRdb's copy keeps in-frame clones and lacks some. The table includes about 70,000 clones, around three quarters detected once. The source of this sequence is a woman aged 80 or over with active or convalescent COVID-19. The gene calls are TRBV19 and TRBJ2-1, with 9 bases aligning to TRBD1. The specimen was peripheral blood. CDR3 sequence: CASRVPGQGNNEQFF. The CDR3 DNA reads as TGTGCCAGTAGGGTACCGGGACAGGGAAACAATGAGCAGTTCTTC.